The 32 T cell receptor beta chains below all came from one sample that was sequenced in a study of T cells in localized non-small cell lung cancer. The assay was immunoSEQ multiplex PCR, and TCRdb's table has in-frame clones only and misses some. The data contain about 130,000 clones, about 89% of them singletons. Sequencing used peripheral blood, obtained before any cancer treatment. These receptors were obtained from a female donor older than 55 with stage I lung adenocarcinoma.

J is TRBJ2-7 and V is TRBV29-1, with 13 bases aligning to TRBD2. CDR3 size: 15 residues. The J segment lost 5 bases and the V segment lost 4 bases, leaving 8 bases of the junction unmatched. The V gene's germline CDR1 is SQVTM and CDR2 ANQGSEA. CDR3 loop: CSVGGTSGRENEQYF. CDR3 in DNA: TGCAGCGTTGGGGGTACTAGCGGGAGGGAGAACGAGCAGTACTTC.

This clone was seen a handful of times. The chain couples TRBV30 to TRBJ1-2; the D is unclear. The CDR3 is 11 amino acids. The V gene's germline CDR1 is GTSNPN and CDR2 SVGIG (reference sequence). The V end was cut by 3 bases, the J end by 8 bases, with 10 bases between. The CDR3 is CAWSSAPGYTF. The DNA of the CDR3 is TGTGCCTGGAGCTCAGCCCCGGGCTACACCTTC. The full variable domain, in which reference TRBV30 and TRBJ1-2 provide the parts outside the CDR3, is SQTIHQWPATLVQPVGSPLSLECTVEGTSNPNLYWYRQAAGRGLQLLFYSVGIGQISSEVPQNLSASRPQDRQFILSSKKLLLSDSGFYLCAWSSAPGYTFGSGTRLTVV.

V and J are TRBV25-1 and TRBJ1-5, with D possibly matching TRBD1 (6 bases). The germline V and J ends were trimmed by 7 bases and 6 bases, with 16 bases remaining between them. Germline loops: CDR1 MGHDK, CDR2 SYGVNS. The CDR3 extends over 14 amino acids. The CDR3 spells CASKGGGMGQPQHF. DNA for the CDR3: TGTGCCAGCAAGGGGGGGGGCATGGGTCAGCCCCAGCATTTT.

The V and J genes are TRBV9 and TRBJ2-3, with 8 bases that match TRBD1. Germline V gene sequence: CDR1 SGDLS, CDR2 YYNGEE. The CDR3 runs 16 residues. J gave up 6 bases and V 1 base, and 10 bases lay outside the gene matches. CDR3 loop: CASSVKLRGPEDTQYF. As DNA, the CDR3 is TGTGCCAGCAGCGTAAAACTCAGGGGGCCAGAGGATACGCAGTATTTT.

The genes are TRBV6-6 and TRBJ2-5, with 7 bases matching TRBD1. The CDR3 has 12 residues. CDR1 and CDR2 from the germline V gene are MNHNY and SVGAGI (reference sequence). Trimming at V came to 8 bases and at J to 2 bases, leaving 2 bases not matched to a gene. This CDR3 is CASGTAQETQYF. The CDR3 nucleotides are TGTGCCAGCGGGACAGCACAAGAGACCCAGTACTTC.

The chain is built from TRBV11-2 and TRBJ2-4, with no clear D. The CDR3 totals 14 residues. Germline V gene sequence: CDR1 SGHAT, CDR2 FQNNGV. V lost 0 bases to trimming and J lost 3 bases, with 6 bases between them. The DNA of the CDR3 is TGTGCCAGCAGCTTAGAGTACGGCAAAAACATTCAGTACTTC. This codes for CASSLEYGKNIQYF.

V usage is TRBV7-3 and J usage is TRBJ1-1; D is uncertain. This CDR3 is built from 14 residues. V lost 5 bases, J lost 1 base, and 11 bases lay in between. CDR1 is SGHTA, CDR2 FQGTGA, per germline. This chain's CDR3 is CASSPGRQNTEAFF. In DNA form, the CDR3 reads TGTGCCAGCAGCCCCGGTCGGCAGAACACTGAAGCTTTCTTT.

The CDR3 reads CASSLIGGVLSNTGELFF. CDR3 DNA: TGTGCCAGCAGCTTAATCGGGGGCGTACTCTCGAACACCGGGGAGCTGTTTTTT. The rearrangement links TRBV11-2 to TRBJ2-2; D may be TRBD1 or TRBD2 (6 bases each). In germline, CDR1 is SGHAT, CDR2 FQNNGV. The CDR3 covers 18 residues. V shed 2 bases and J shed 0 bases, with 16 bases lying between them.

The gene calls are TRBV5-4 and TRBJ2-5, with TRBD2 as a possible D gene (5 bases). The CDR3 contains 13 residues. Germline CDR1 SGHNT, CDR2 YYREEE (reference sequence). V was clipped by 1 base and J by 3 bases, with 7 bases between them. Here the CDR3 DNA reads TGTGCCAGCAGCTTGTACGGGAAAGAGACCCAGTACTTC. It codes for CASSLYGKETQYF. Combining the CDR3 with reference TRBV5-4 and TRBJ2-5 gives the whole variable domain ETGVTQSPTHLIKTRGQQVTLRCSSQSGHNTVSWYQQALGQGPQFIFQYYREEENGRGNFPPRFSGLQFPNYSSELNVNALELDDSALYLCASSLYGKETQYFGPGTRLLVL.

J is TRBJ2-1 and V is TRBV2; D may be TRBD2 (6 bases). Per the germline V gene, CDR1 is SNHLY and CDR2 is FYNNEI. The ends were cut back, 6 bases at V and 9 bases at J, with 9 bases in the middle. The CDR3 is 11 amino acids. The CDR3, as DNA: TGTGCCAGCAGGGAGGGAATTGAGCAGTTCTTC. The encoded protein is CASREGIEQFF.

The chain has TRBV5-1 and TRBJ1-1; unclear D gene. The CDR3 is made up of 14 amino acids. V lost 0 bases, J lost 4 bases, and 10 bases lay in between. The V gene's germline CDR1 is SGHRS and CDR2 YFSETQ. Here the CDR3 reads CASSLGVVGTEAFF. The CDR3 DNA reads TGCGCCAGCAGCTTGGGCGTGGTCGGCACTGAAGCTTTCTTT.

The chain is built from TRBV5-1 and TRBJ1-5; maybe TRBD1 (5 bases). The CDR3 covers 13 residues. Germline values: CDR1 SGHRS, CDR2 YFSETQ. Trimming cost V 0 bases and J 6 bases, with 7 bases left between them. CDR3 bases: TGCGCCAGCAGCTTGGCAGGGACTCAGCCCCAGCATTTT. It is translated as CASSLAGTQPQHF.

The chain combines TRBV19 with TRBJ2-7, with D perhaps being TRBD1 or TRBD2 (5 bases each). Germline V gene sequence: CDR1 LNHDA, CDR2 SQIVND (reference sequence). V was clipped by 4 bases and J by 3 bases, with 10 bases between them. This CDR3 comprises 13 residues. CDR3 protein: CASSRGPNYEQYF. The CDR3 coding sequence is TGTGCCAGTAGTAGGGGACCAAACTACGAGCAGTACTTC.

The chain couples TRBV18 to TRBJ2-2; D unresolved. V lost 5 bases and J lost 4, with 14 bases in between. There are 15 residues in the CDR3. Germline CDR1 is KGHSH and CDR2 is LQKENI. CDR3 nucleotides: TGTGCCAGCTCAAAAGGGAATCGCGGCACCGGGGAGCTGTTTTTT. Translating gives CASSKGNRGTGELFF.

V usage is TRBV27 and J usage is TRBJ2-1, with 9 bases identical to TRBD2. Germline-derived CDR1 and CDR2 are MNHEY and SMNVEV (reference sequence). The CDR3 has 15 amino acids. Unmatched junction bases numbered 5, after V lost 3 bases and J lost 5 bases. The CDR3 DNA sequence: TGTGCCAGCAGTTTCGGCGGGAGGGCCCACAATGAGCAGTTCTTC. Its protein is CASSFGGRAHNEQFF.

This chain links TRBV18 with TRBJ1-2; D unresolved. V gave up 2 bases and J gave up 6 bases, with 16 bases separating them. Germline-derived CDR1 and CDR2 are KGHSH and LQKENI. This CDR3 contains 15 residues. The CDR3 DNA sequence: TGTGCCAGCTCACCAGAGCAGGTGGGGAGACATGGCTACACCTTC. Translation: CASSPEQVGRHGYTF.

The V gene is TRBV29-1, the J gene TRBJ1-2; D uncertain. This CDR3 contains 13 residues. V lost 5 bases to trimming and J lost 5 bases, with 15 bases between them. CDR1 SQVTM and CDR2 ANQGSEA come from the germline V gene. CDR3: CSVPRSLGYGYTF. Written as DNA, the CDR3 is TGCAGCGTTCCAAGGAGTCTGGGGTATGGCTACACCTTC.

This chain links TRBV2 with TRBJ2-4; 7 bases are a match to TRBD2. The CDR3 loop spans 16 amino acids. The ends lost 8 bases at V and 0 bases at J; junction bases unmatched: 10. Germline V gene data show CDR1 as SNHLY and CDR2 as FYNNEI. The CDR3: CASGLAETLAKNIQYF. CDR3 coding DNA: TGTGCCAGCGGGCTAGCGGAGACACTAGCCAAAAACATTCAGTACTTC.

The chain is built from TRBV29-1 and TRBJ1-1; D remains ambiguous. Trimming took 4 bases from V and 3 from J, leaving 12 bases between them. The CDR3 has 13 residues. Germline loops: CDR1 SQVTM, CDR2 ANQGSEA. The CDR3 sequence is CSVGGAGYTEAFF. The DNA for the CDR3 is TGCAGCGTTGGGGGTGCGGGTTACACTGAAGCTTTCTTT.

The chain links TRBV5-1 to TRBJ1-4; maybe TRBD1 (5 bases). Trimming took 3 bases from V and 5 from J, leaving 14 bases between them. The CDR3 has 15 residues. Germline V gene data show CDR1 as SGHRS and CDR2 as YFSETQ. The CDR3 spells CASSYRMPGNEKLFF. The CDR3 nucleotides read TGCGCCAGCAGCTACCGGATGCCAGGGAATGAAAAACTGTTTTTT.

This chain connects TRBV19 to TRBJ2-1, with a weak D call TRBD2 (5 bases). Germline CDR1 and CDR2: LNHDA and SQIVND (reference sequence). V shed 6 bases and J shed 9 bases, with 21 bases lying between them. The CDR3 contains 15 residues. The CDR3: CASSFYISRDSEQFF. Written as DNA, the CDR3 is TGTGCCAGTAGCTTTTACATTTCCCGGGATAGTGAGCAGTTCTTC.

The rearrangement links TRBV4-2 to TRBJ2-7; the D call may be TRBD1 or TRBD2 (5 bases each). The V end was cut by 4 bases, the J end by 2 bases, with 9 bases between. The CDR3 has 13 residues. Germline CDR1 and CDR2: LGHNA and YNFKEQ. Here the CDR3 reads CASSRDGTYEQYF. Here the CDR3 DNA reads TGTGCCAGCAGCCGGGACGGCACCTACGAGCAGTACTTC.

Judged by abundance, this clone is medium-sized (0.01 to 0.1%). V and J are TRBV4-2 and TRBJ1-3; no clear D. Deletions cut 1 base from V and 2 bases from J, with 0 bases between. Germline V gene data show CDR1 as LGHNA and CDR2 as YNFKEQ. This CDR3 comprises 12 residues. DNA for the CDR3: TGTGCCAGCAGCCAAGCTGGAAACACCATATATTTT. This encodes CASSQAGNTIYF.

This clone occurred once. The chain is built from TRBV7-9 and TRBJ2-5, with D possibly TRBD1 on 5 matching bases. The CDR3 is made up of 16 amino acids. Germline V lookup: CDR1 SEHNR, CDR2 FQNEAQ (reference sequence). Trimming took off 5 bases at V and 3 bases at J, with 19 bases between the two ends. The CDR3 loop reads CASSPNVRTSKETQYF. In nucleotides, the CDR3 is TGTGCCAGCAGCCCAAACGTACGGACAAGCAAAGAGACCCAGTACTTC.

This clone was observed a single time. The chain employs TRBV5-1 and TRBJ2-7; 7 bases align to TRBD1. Per germline, CDR1 SGHRS and CDR2 YFSETQ. J gave up 2 bases and V 0 bases, and 5 bases lay outside the gene matches. The CDR3 sequence is 15 residues long. The CDR3 nucleotides read TGCGCCAGCAGCTTGGATGGGACAGTCACCTACGAGCAGTACTTC. This gives the protein CASSLDGTVTYEQYF.

The chain employs TRBV2 and TRBJ2-3; D uncertain. V lost 6 bases and J lost 2, with 18 bases in between. There are 16 residues in the CDR3. Germline CDR1 is SNHLY and CDR2 is FYNNEI. The CDR3 nucleotides read TGTGCCAGCAGGGCCGCCTGGGCGGATTACACAGATACGCAGTATTTT. Protein: CASRAAWADYTDTQYF.

This clone was seen a handful of times. The V and J genes are TRBV15 and TRBJ1-1; D possibly corresponds to TRBD1 (6 bases). The CDR3 sequence is 17 residues long. Germline assignment: CDR1 LNHNV and CDR2 YYDKDF (reference sequence). V shed 0 bases and J shed 0 bases, with 14 bases lying between them. The CDR3 nucleotides are TGTGCCACCAGCAGAGACCGAAGACAGGCCATGAACACTGAAGCTTTCTTT. Translating it yields CATSRDRRQAMNTEAFF.

The CDR3 sequence is CASSSNGQYEQYF. The CDR3 nucleotides read TGTGCCAGCAGTTCGAACGGACAGTACGAGCAGTACTTC. The chain is built from TRBV6-6 and TRBJ2-7, with TRBD1 as a possible D gene (6 bases). Looked up from germline, CDR1 is MNHNY and CDR2 is SVGAGI (reference sequence). The ends were cut back, 4 bases at V and 4 bases at J, with 11 bases in the middle. The CDR3 runs 13 residues.

The chain combines TRBV7-3 with TRBJ2-7, with TRBD2 as a possible D gene (5 bases). The germline CDR1 and CDR2 sequences are SGHTA and FQGTGA. V was clipped by 2 bases and J by 4 bases, with 15 bases between them. The CDR3 is 15 amino acids. CDR3 nucleotide sequence: TGTGCCAGCAGCTTAGGTGGGAGTCAAATTTACGAGCAGTACTTC. Its protein is CASSLGGSQIYEQYF.

CDR3 region: CASSLQSGVFDEQFF. In nucleotides, the CDR3 is TGCGCCAGCAGCTTGCAGTCAGGAGTGTTCGATGAGCAGTTCTTC. The chain combines TRBV5-1 with TRBJ2-1; D is undetermined. The CDR3 is 15 residues long. CDR1 SGHRS and CDR2 YFSETQ come from the germline V gene. Trimming removed 1 base at V and 8 bases at J, with 16 bases between. Full variable domain (rest looked up from reference TRBV5-1 and TRBJ2-1): KAGVTQTPRYLIKTRGQQVTLSCSPISGHRSVSWYQQTPGQGLQFLFEYFSETQRNKGNFPGRFSGRQFSNSRSEMNVSTLELGDSALYLCASSLQSGVFDEQFFGPGTRLTVL.

V usage is TRBV28 and J usage is TRBJ1-2; the D gene is possibly TRBD1 (5 bases). V dropped 6 bases and J dropped 1 base, with 15 bases sitting between them. This CDR3 has 15 residues. Looked up from germline, CDR1 is MDHEN and CDR2 is SYDVKM. Here the CDR3 reads CASRNQGGSNYGYTF. The CDR3 DNA reads as TGTGCCAGCAGGAACCAGGGAGGGAGTAACTATGGCTACACCTTC.

CDR3 protein: CASSLTSMHEQFF. In DNA, the CDR3 is TGTGCCAGCAGCTTAACTAGCATGCATGAGCAGTTCTTC. This chain uses TRBV7-3 with TRBJ2-1; D is uncertain. This CDR3 is built from 13 residues. The germline gives CDR1 SGHTA, CDR2 FQGTGA. Trimming pared 0 bases from V and 8 bases from J, leaving 8 bases between.